The 7 T cell receptor beta chains below were found in one sample sequenced in a study of neoadjuvant anti-PD-1 for oral cavity cancer. Only in-frame clones appear in the TCRdb table, and some are missing; sequencing was by immunoSEQ multiplex PCR. The table records 65,000 to 70,000 clones, roughly nine tenths of them present only once. Regarding time point: after neoadjuvant nivolumab, at surgical resection. Sequencing used PBMCs, obtained after nivolumab (anti-PD-1) treatment. All receptors derive from a person aged 35-79 years with oral cavity squamous cell carcinoma.

This chain joins TRBV7-9 and TRBJ2-3, with 9 bases fitting TRBD2. Germline V gene data show CDR1 as SEHNR and CDR2 as FQNEAQ (reference sequence). This CDR3 is built from 19 residues. The ends lost 2 bases at V and 1 base at J; junction bases unmatched: 13. In DNA, the CDR3 is TGTGCCAGCAGCTTATCGCGATTAGCGGGGGAGCGACGCACAGATACGCAGTATTTT. Translation gives CASSLSRLAGERRTDTQYF. Looking up the rest from reference TRBV7-9 and TRBJ2-3 gives the full variable domain: DTGVSQNPRHKITKRGQNVTFRCDPISEHNRLYWYRQTLGQGPEFLTYFQNEAQLEKSRLLSDRFSAERPKGSFSTLEIQRTEQGDSAMYLCASSLSRLAGERRTDTQYFGPGTRLTVL.

The chain has TRBV11-2 and TRBJ2-5; the match to TRBD1 covers 8 bases. CDR3 length equals 16 residues. Trimming removed 2 bases from V and 3 bases from J; junction bases left unmatched: 8. In germline, CDR1 is SGHAT, CDR2 FQNNGV. CDR3 protein: CASSLRITGGKETQYF. The DNA of the CDR3 is TGTGCCAGCAGCTTACGTATAACAGGGGGTAAAGAGACCCAGTACTTC.

This clone has only a few counts. The genes are TRBV5-1 and TRBJ2-7; maybe TRBD2 (5 bases). There are 14 residues in the CDR3. Germline V gene data show CDR1 as SGHRS and CDR2 as YFSETQ. Trimming removed 2 bases at V and 7 bases at J, with 16 bases between. CDR3: CASSLTGIGPEQYF. The CDR3 DNA reads TGCGCCAGCAGCTTAACCGGGATCGGTCCGGAGCAGTACTTC.

This clone was recorded only once. The chain recombines TRBV30 with TRBJ1-1; D ambiguous. V was pared by 1 base and J by 6 bases, with 12 bases between. Germline-derived CDR1 and CDR2 are GTSNPN and SVGIG (reference sequence). This CDR3 is built from 13 residues. CDR3 sequence: CAWSGGRRAEAFF. The CDR3 nucleotides read TGTGCCTGGAGTGGCGGGCGGAGGGCTGAAGCTTTCTTT.

This chain joins TRBV2 and TRBJ1-1; D unclear. Germline CDR1 SNHLY, CDR2 FYNNEI. Deletions cut 4 bases from V and 4 bases from J, with 13 bases between. The CDR3 has 14 residues. CDR3 bases: TGTGCCAGCAGTGTTCGGGGTTCGGTCACTGAAGCTTTCTTT. Protein product: CASSVRGSVTEAFF. Supplemented by reference TRBV2 and TRBJ1-1, the full variable domain reads EPEVTQTPSHQVTQMGQEVILRCVPISNHLYFYWYRQILGQKVEFLVSFYNNEISEKSEIFDDQFSVERPDGSNFTLKIRSTKLEDSAMYFCASSVRGSVTEAFFGQGTRLTVV.

This sequence joins TRBV30 and TRBJ2-3; TRBD2 agrees at 9 bases. The V gene's germline CDR1 is GTSNPN and CDR2 SVGIG (reference sequence). Unmatched junction bases numbered 4, after V lost 3 bases and J lost 0 bases. The CDR3 has 15 residues. DNA of the CDR3: TGTGCCTGGAGGTTAGCGGGAGCTAGCACAGATACGCAGTATTTT. Translated, it gives CAWRLAGASTDTQYF. The whole variable domain, remainder taken from reference TRBV30 and TRBJ2-3, is SQTIHQWPATLVQPVGSPLSLECTVEGTSNPNLYWYRQAAGRGLQLLFYSVGIGQISSEVPQNLSASRPQDRQFILSSKKLLLSDSGFYLCAWRLAGASTDTQYFGPGTRLTVL.

The chain combines TRBV13 with TRBJ1-1; 7 nucleotides line up with TRBD1. V was pared by 5 bases and J by 0 bases, with 12 bases of the junction left unmatched. Germline CDR1 reads PRHDT; CDR2 reads FYEKMQ (reference sequence). The CDR3 extends over 17 amino acids. DNA for the CDR3: TGTGCCAGCAGCCTTTGGGGGCAGGGGGTTCTGAACACTGAAGCTTTCTTT. Its translation is CASSLWGQGVLNTEAFF. The variable domain in full, completed from reference TRBV13 and TRBJ1-1, reads AAGVIQSPRHLIKEKRETATLKCYPIPRHDTVYWYQQGPGQDPQFLISFYEKMQSDKGSIPDRFSAQQFSDYHSELNMSSLELGDSALYFCASSLWGQGVLNTEAFFGQGTRLTVV.